The 10 T cell receptor beta chains in this list originate from one sample, sequenced in a study of blood T cell repertoires in COVID-19. The method was immunoSEQ multiplex PCR; TCRdb's version includes in-frame clones alone and lacks a portion of them. The profile shows some 390,000 clones, approximately 91% of them singletons. Material for sequencing was peripheral blood. These receptors came from a woman aged 40 to 50 with COVID-19, enrolled during active disease.

This clone occurred a few times. CDR3 residues: CASSFSTGELFF. As DNA, the CDR3 is TGTGCCAGCAGTTTTTCAACCGGGGAGCTGTTTTTT. V is TRBV27 and J is TRBJ2-2, with D hard to call. Deletions cut 3 bases from V and 5 bases from J, with 4 bases between. This CDR3 region has 12 residues. Germline assignment: CDR1 MNHEY and CDR2 SMNVEV (reference sequence).

The chain has TRBV18 and TRBJ1-1; D remains ambiguous. With 4 bases removed from V and 1 base from J, the gap between germline ends came to 7 bases. This CDR3 has 13 amino acids. Germline V CDR1 and CDR2: KGHSH, LQKENI. CDR3 loop: CASSLQSNTEAFF. CDR3 DNA sequence: TGTGCCAGCTCACTCCAATCGAACACTGAAGCTTTCTTT.

The V call is TRBV7-3, the J call TRBJ1-6; D possibly corresponds to TRBD1 (5 bases). This CDR3 region has 17 residues. Germline V gene sequence: CDR1 SGHTA, CDR2 FQGTGA. Trimming cost V 5 bases and J 0 bases, with 14 bases left between them. Here the CDR3 DNA reads TGTGCCAGCAGCCCCCAACAGGCTAGCTCCTATAATTCACCCCTCCACTTT. This encodes CASSPQQASSYNSPLHF.

The chain carries TRBV6-1 and TRBJ2-2, with 7 bases matching TRBD2. The CDR3 totals 14 residues. V lost 7 bases and J lost 0; bases outside the gene matches: 2. The V gene's germline CDR1 is MNHNS and CDR2 SASEGT. The DNA of the CDR3 is TGTGCCAGCAATGGGGGGGCGAACACCGGGGAGCTGTTTTTT. Protein product: CASNGGANTGELFF.

For this clone: One end of the junction does not line up with germline, which may come from a read error. The genes are TRBV3-1 (or the pseudogene TRBV3-2) and TRBJ1-2; 8 bases agree with TRBD1. The CDR3 consists of 15 residues. The germline V gene encodes CDR1 LGHDT and CDR2 YNNKEL (reference sequence). DNA of the CDR3: TGTGCCAGCAGCGAAGACTACAGGGGGTACTATGGCTACACCTTC. Translation: CASSEDYRGYYGYTF.

This chain joins TRBV3-1 (or the pseudogene TRBV3-2) and TRBJ2-2; D is unclear. There are 15 residues in the CDR3. V shed 5 bases and J shed 1 base, with 11 bases lying between them. Germline CDR1 is LGHDT and CDR2 is YNNKEL (reference sequence). Here the CDR3 DNA reads TGTGCCAGCAGCGTCACCGTAGTGAACACCGGGGAGCTGTTTTTT. This gives the protein CASSVTVVNTGELFF.

This chain links TRBV19 with TRBJ2-7; TRBD1 aligns across 7 bases. The V gene's germline CDR1 is LNHDA and CDR2 SQIVND (reference sequence). Trimming removed 7 bases from V and 5 bases from J; junction bases left unmatched: 14. This CDR3 comprises 15 residues. CDR3 nucleotide sequence: TGTGCCAGTACCTCAACATCGACAGGGAGAAACGAGCAGTACTTC. As protein: CASTSTSTGRNEQYF.

V and J are TRBV4-1 and TRBJ2-1; 7 bases agree with TRBD1. CDR3 length: 14 amino acids. Losses at the gene ends were 2 bases for V and 6 bases for J; bases not matched to a gene: 4. Germline V gene sequence: CDR1 MGHRA, CDR2 YSYEKL. The CDR3, as DNA: TGCGCCAGCAGCCAATGGGGACAGTCCAATGAGCAGTTCTTC. This encodes CASSQWGQSNEQFF.

This clone has a handful of counts. This chain joins TRBV7-9 and TRBJ2-7, with TRBD2 matching over 9 bases. Losses at the gene ends were 5 bases for V and 1 base for J; bases not matched to a gene: 6. The V gene's germline CDR1 is SEHNR and CDR2 FQNEAQ (reference sequence). The CDR3 is 15 amino acids. DNA of the CDR3: TGTGCCAGCAGCCCGTATAGCGGGGGTTCCTACGAGCAGTACTTC. Amino acids: CASSPYSGGSYEQYF.

The rearrangement uses TRBV15 and TRBJ1-2; D unclear. Trimming removed 1 base at V and 6 bases at J, with 6 bases between. Germline CDR1 reads LNHNV; CDR2 reads YYDKDF (reference sequence). This CDR3 comprises 12 residues. CDR3 region: CATSRVRDGYTF. Here the CDR3 DNA reads TGTGCCACCAGCAGAGTTCGAGATGGCTACACCTTC.